This T cell receptor (beta chain) stems from a study of tumour-infiltrating T cells in Burkitt lymphoma. Study details: Productive clonality predicted overall and progression-free survival.

The protocol was immunoSEQ multiplex PCR, while the TCRdb copy is restricted to in-frame clones and leaves out a portion. The table shows some 15,000 clones, with 30% occurring only once. J gave up 0 bases and V 6 bases, and 1 base lay outside the gene matches. The CDR3 has 13 residues. Germline CDR1 reads WSHSY; CDR2 reads SAAADI. The specimen sequenced was tumor tissue. The chain carries TRBV10-2 and TRBJ1-2; 7 bases are shared with TRBD1. The clonotype originates from a human donor with diffuse large B-cell lymphoma. The CDR3, as DNA: TGCGCCAGCAGGGGGACAGCTAACTATGGCTACACCTTC. Protein sequence: CASRGTANYGYTF.